One and the same sample provided the 12 T cell receptor beta chains below, sequenced in a study of identical twins. MiXCR, run by TCRdb on the 5' RACE reads, gives a single entry per CDR3 protein. Of around 960,000 distinct CDR3 sequences in the sample, about 12% were seen once. Separately, the same data were catalogued under a study of yellow fever vaccine responses in identical twins.

Source material: PBMCs. The receptors come from a woman aged 18-29 years in good health.

This clonotype was seen a handful of times. This rearrangement joins TRBV7-3 to TRBJ2-1, with D perhaps matching TRBD1 or TRBD2 (5 bases each). CDR1 and CDR2 from the germline V gene are SGHTA and FQGTGA. V was cut by 8 bases and J by 10 bases, with 18 bases left in between. The CDR3 has 13 amino acids. CDR3 sequence: CASSFLTGREQFF. CDR3 DNA: TGTGCCAGCTCTTTCCTCACGGGGCGAGAGCAGTTCTTC.

The chain joins TRBV4-1 to TRBJ1-1, with D tentatively TRBD1 (6 bases). Germline V lookup: CDR1 MGHRA, CDR2 YSYEKL. CDR3 length equals 17 residues. The V end was cut by 4 bases, the J end by 3 bases, with 21 bases between. CDR3 nucleotides: TGCGCCAGCAGCCGCTACAGGACACCCGAGGGGGACACTGAAGCTTTCTTT. Amino acid sequence: CASSRYRTPEGDTEAFF.

The CDR3: CASSPGQRNEKLFF. The DNA of the CDR3 is TGTGCCAGCAGCCCGGGACAGAGGAATGAAAAACTGTTTTTT. The J gene is TRBJ1-4, the V gene TRBV12-3 or TRBV12-4, with 7 bases fitting TRBD1. The CDR3 consists of 14 residues. V shed 6 bases and J 5 bases; nucleotides not matched to a gene: 6.

This rearrangement joins TRBV20-1 to TRBJ2-3; 9 bases fit TRBD1. The CDR3 has 21 residues. V gave up 5 bases and J gave up 10 bases; unmatched junction bases: 34. Germline lookup yields CDR1 DFQATT and CDR2 SNEGSKA (reference sequence). CDR3 nucleotides: TGCAGTGCTCACATCCTCCCCGGGACAGGGTACGGACCCGGGTACATACCGTCGCAGTATTTT. Its translation is CSAHILPGTGYGPGYIPSQYF.

This clonotype was counted a few times. V usage is TRBV3-1 and J usage is TRBJ2-2, with D unclear. Trimming removed 7 bases from V and 6 bases from J, with 9 bases in between. The CDR3 is made up of 12 amino acids. Germline V gene data show CDR1 as LGHDT and CDR2 as YNNKEL (reference sequence). CDR3 DNA sequence: TGTGCCAGCACCAGATTATCCGGGGAGCTGTTTTTT. Translation gives CASTRLSGELFF.

The J gene is TRBJ2-2, the V gene TRBV3-1; TRBD2 aligns across 7 bases. Germline loops: CDR1 LGHDT, CDR2 YNNKEL (reference sequence). J was trimmed by 4 bases and V by 4 bases; bases with no gene match: 9. This CDR3 contains 16 residues. The CDR3 sequence is CASSPSAGAGTGELFF. The CDR3 DNA follows: TGTGCCAGCAGCCCCAGCGCGGGAGCCGGCACCGGGGAGCTGTTTTTT.

CDR3 protein: CASSWTSSGELFF. The CDR3 nucleotides read TGTGCCAGCAGCTGGACTAGCTCCGGGGAGCTGTTTTTT. The chain combines TRBV11-3 with TRBJ2-2; 8 positions match TRBD2. This CDR3 region has 13 residues. J was trimmed by 6 bases and V by 4 bases; bases with no gene match: 1. Germline V gives CDR1 SGHNT, CDR2 YENEEA. Drawing the rest from reference TRBV11-3 and TRBJ2-2, the complete variable domain is EAGVVQSPRYKIIEKKQPVAFWCNPISGHNTLYWYLQNLGQGPELLIRYENEEAVDDSQLPKDRFSAERLKGVDSTLKIQPAELGDSAVYLCASSWTSSGELFFGEGSRLTVL.

The genes are TRBV9 and TRBJ1-1; D gene uncertain. The germline CDR1 and CDR2 sequences are SGDLS and YYNGEE. With 0 bases removed from V and 6 bases from J, the gap between germline ends came to 12 bases. The CDR3 is 14 amino acids. This CDR3 reads CASSVALRAAEAFF. CDR3 bases: TGTGCCAGCAGCGTAGCTTTAAGGGCGGCTGAAGCTTTCTTT.

This chain connects TRBV20-1 to TRBJ2-7; 12 positions agree with TRBD2. Germline V CDR1 and CDR2: DFQATT, SNEGSKA (reference sequence). Trimming removed 5 bases from V and 2 bases from J; junction bases left unmatched: 10. The CDR3 spans 16 residues. The CDR3 nucleotides read TGCAGTGCTTTAGGGCCTTCTAGCGGGAGGGCCTACGAGCAGTACTTC. Translation gives CSALGPSSGRAYEQYF.

Only a few counts were recorded for this clonotype. The rearrangement joins TRBV7-8 to TRBJ2-7, with a tentative D call TRBD2 (7 bases). Trimming pared 6 bases from V and 0 bases from J, leaving 9 bases between. Germline CDR1 SGHVS, CDR2 FQNEAQ. This CDR3 region has 13 residues. Written as DNA, the CDR3 is TGTGCCAGCAGAGGGGGGGACTCCTACGAGCAGTACTTC. As protein: CASRGGDSYEQYF.

This clonotype was counted a few times. The chain employs TRBV10-2 and TRBJ1-6; D is undetermined. This CDR3 is built from 15 residues. Germline values: CDR1 WSHSY, CDR2 SAAADI. Trimming removed 2 bases at V and 6 bases at J, with 11 bases between. The DNA for the CDR3 is TGCGCCAGCAGTGAGCCCCCGGAAAGTAATTCACCCCTCCACTTT. Translated, it gives CASSEPPESNSPLHF.

This clonotype appeared a few times. The V call is TRBV5-1, the J call TRBJ2-3; possibly TRBD2 for D (7 bases). Trimming cost V 4 bases and J 0 bases, with 24 bases left between them. Per the germline V gene, CDR1 is SGHRS and CDR2 is YFSETQ. The CDR3 runs to 19 residues. In DNA form, the CDR3 reads TGCGCCAGCAGCGGGAGGACAGATATAGAGCGGGGAAGCACAGATACGCAGTATTTT. Translation: CASSGRTDIERGSTDTQYF.